This T cell receptor (beta chain) was identified during a study of cytomegalovirus exposure and HLA in healthy donors. This clone showed up just a few times. Its antigen is not known. Germline V gene lookup returns CDR1 SGHRS and CDR2 YFSETQ. There are 16 residues in the CDR3. V lost 0 bases and J lost 1, with 11 bases in between. Study-level findings and limits: High sensitivity and specificity were reportedly achieved when the classifier diagnosed cytomegalovirus status. Across all donors, roughly uniform sequencing depth was an assumption of the presence/absence analyses. Later on, an analysis showed TCR association rates differing by HLA locus, with DRB1 the most and HLA-C the fewest.

The PCR employed 60 Vbeta primers together with 13 Jbeta primers. Original handling: Roughly 76 million unique TCR beta chains, around 10 million of them shared, were counted by a later analysis. Clones were read by immunoSEQ multiplex PCR, and TCRdb kept only the in-frame ones, dropping some. Clonal size and the V and J genes are those of that table, whereas D and trimming came from the DNA. The sample yields 150,000 to 200,000 clones, under 85% seen once. Input material: PBMCs. The chain has TRBV5-1 and TRBJ1-5, with D uncertain. The TCR comes from a human donor in good health. The CDR3 is CASSLEKGGSNQPQHF. The CDR3 DNA follows: TGCGCCAGCAGCTTGGAGAAGGGAGGGAGCAATCAGCCCCAGCATTTT.